Described below is a single T cell receptor (beta chain) sequence and its context. Its antigen is as yet unknown. The sample is drawn from a study of T-cell reconstitution after alpha-beta-depleted transplantation in children. Whole-study results and caveats: Reported findings indicate that, about two months after transplant, alpha-beta T cells came from several hundred expanded clones, which were derived from non-depleted graft cells. T-cell counts and diversity were attributed mostly to newly produced T cells one year after transplant.

V gave up 3 bases and J gave up 12 bases, with 21 bases separating them. Looked up from germline, CDR1 is DFQATT and CDR2 is SNEGSKA (reference sequence). This CDR3 contains 14 residues. Unique molecular identifiers were incorporated during preparation of the TCRbeta library. MiXCR was run by TCRdb on the PCR reads, yielding one entry per CDR3 protein. Seen here are about 440,000 distinct CDR3 sequences, over 40% observed once, and the top ten hold 27%. This clonotype was obtained from a girl under 10 years old with aplastic anemia, due to receive a stem cell transplant. The sample in question was PBMCs, obtained before TCRalphabeta/CD19-depleted stem cell transplant. The chain is built from TRBV20-1 and TRBJ2-1; D remains ambiguous. The CDR3 DNA is TGCAGTGCTAGTGGGTTTGGGCCCCGGGTAATGCAGTTCTTC. Amino acids: CSASGFGPRVMQFF.